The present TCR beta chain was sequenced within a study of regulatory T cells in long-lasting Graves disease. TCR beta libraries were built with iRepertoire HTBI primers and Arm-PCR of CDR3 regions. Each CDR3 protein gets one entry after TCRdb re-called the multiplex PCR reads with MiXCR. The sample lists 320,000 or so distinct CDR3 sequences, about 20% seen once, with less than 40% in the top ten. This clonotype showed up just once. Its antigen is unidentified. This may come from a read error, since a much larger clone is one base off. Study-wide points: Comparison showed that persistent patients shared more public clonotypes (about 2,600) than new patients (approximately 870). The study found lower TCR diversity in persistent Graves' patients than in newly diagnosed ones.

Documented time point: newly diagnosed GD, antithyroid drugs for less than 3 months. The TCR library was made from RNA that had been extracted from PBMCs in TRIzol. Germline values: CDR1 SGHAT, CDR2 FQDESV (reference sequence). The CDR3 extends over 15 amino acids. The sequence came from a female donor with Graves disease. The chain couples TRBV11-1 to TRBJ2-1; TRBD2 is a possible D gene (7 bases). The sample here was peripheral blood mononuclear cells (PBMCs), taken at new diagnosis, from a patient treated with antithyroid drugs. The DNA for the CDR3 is TGTGCCAGCAGCTTAGCTGGCGGGGGCTCCAATGAGCAGTCCTTC. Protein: CASSLAGGGSNEQSF.